The clone carrying this T cell receptor beta chain was counted a few times. This CDR3 contains 15 residues. V lost 0 bases to trimming and J lost 7 bases, with 12 bases between them. Germline CDR1 SGHTA, CDR2 FQGNSA. This sample was taken from a study of OX40 agonist ivuxolimab in advanced cancers. TCRdb keeps only in-frame clones here, not all; method: immunoSEQ multiplex PCR. The data contain around 72,000 clones, approximately 85% of them seen just once; the ten biggest clones take up 15% to 20%. The starting material was CD4+ or CD8+ T cells sorted from blood, obtained in a trial of the OX40 agonist ivuxolimab. The TCR comes from an adult with an advanced solid tumor such as melanoma, head and neck, liver or kidney cancer. The chain employs TRBV7-2 and TRBJ1-4, with D possibly TRBD1 on 5 matching bases. CDR3 nucleotides: TGTGCCAGCAGCTTAGCAGGCAGGGAAATTGAAAAACTGTTTTTT. It is translated as CASSLAGREIEKLFF. The full variable domain, its missing parts supplied by reference TRBV7-2 and TRBJ1-4, is GAGVSQSPSNKVTEKGKDVELRCDPISGHTALYWYRQSLGQGLEFLIYFQGNSAPDKSGLPSDRFSAERTGGSVSTLTIQRTQQEDSAVYLCASSLAGREIEKLFFGSGTQLSVL.